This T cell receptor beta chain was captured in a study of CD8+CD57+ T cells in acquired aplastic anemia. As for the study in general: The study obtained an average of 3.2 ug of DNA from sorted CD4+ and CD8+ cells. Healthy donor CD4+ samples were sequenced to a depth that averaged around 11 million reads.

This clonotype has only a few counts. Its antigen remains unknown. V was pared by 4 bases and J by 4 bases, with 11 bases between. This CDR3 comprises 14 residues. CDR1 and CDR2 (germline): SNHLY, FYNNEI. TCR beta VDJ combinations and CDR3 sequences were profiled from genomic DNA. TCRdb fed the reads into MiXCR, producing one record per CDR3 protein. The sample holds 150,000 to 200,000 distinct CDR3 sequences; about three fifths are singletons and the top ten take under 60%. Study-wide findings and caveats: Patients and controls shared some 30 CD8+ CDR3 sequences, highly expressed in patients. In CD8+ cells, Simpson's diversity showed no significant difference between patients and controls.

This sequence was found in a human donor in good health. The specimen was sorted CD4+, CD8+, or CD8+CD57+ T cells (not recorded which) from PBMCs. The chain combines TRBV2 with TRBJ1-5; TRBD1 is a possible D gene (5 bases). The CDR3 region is CASSGAGRNQPQHF. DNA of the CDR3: TGTGCCAGCAGTGGGGCAGGGAGAAATCAGCCCCAGCATTTT.